The 27 T cell receptor beta chains listed next were all sequenced from one sample in a study of neoadjuvant anti-PD-1 for oral cavity cancer (dated by TCRdb to the early 2020s). Sample time point, as interpreted from the label and publication: before neoadjuvant nivolumab. Libraries were built with the immunoSEQ multiplex PCR assay. Entries here come from immuneACCESS through TCRdb and include only in-frame sequences with V and J called. Some clones fail to appear in such tables; in the studies checked, an unresolved V gene covers under half of the shortfall, and the cause of the remainder is unknown. Counted in this sample were approximately 4,500 clones; roughly 64% of them appeared once. Jointly, the top ten make up about 7% of the sample. The source material was tumor tissue, sampled before nivolumab (anti-PD-1) treatment. The receptors come from a person aged 40 to 85 with oral cavity squamous cell carcinoma.

The chain combines TRBV9 with TRBJ1-1; D is possibly TRBD1 (5 bases). The length of the CDR3 is 14 residues. Germline CDR1 and CDR2: SGDLS and YYNGEE. The V end lost 3 bases, the J end lost 2 bases, and 11 bases lay between the germline ends. CDR3 coding DNA: TGTGCCAGCAGCGACCGGGACGACAACACTGAAGCTTTCTTT. Residues: CASSDRDDNTEAFF.

The chain uses TRBV28 and TRBJ1-1, with 8 bases identical to TRBD1. The junction had 3 bases not matched to a gene; V was cut back by 6 bases and J by 9 bases. In germline, CDR1 is MDHEN, CDR2 SYDVKM. This CDR3 is 11 amino acids long. DNA for the CDR3: TGTGCCAGCAGCCGGGACAGGAAAGCTTTCTTT. Amino acid sequence: CASSRDRKAFF. The full variable domain, in which reference TRBV28 and TRBJ1-1 provide the parts outside the CDR3, is DVKVTQSSRYLVKRTGEKVFLECVQDMDHENMFWYRQDPGLGLRLIYFSYDVKMKEKGDIPEGYSVSREKKERFSLILESASTNQTSMYLCASSRDRKAFFGQGTRLTVV.

The V and J genes are TRBV9 and TRBJ2-7; 7 positions match TRBD1. Germline CDR1 and CDR2: SGDLS and YYNGEE. CDR3 size: 15 residues. V was clipped by 3 bases and J by 6 bases; unmatched bases: 12. This chain's CDR3 is CASSARQGVPGEQYF. The CDR3 DNA follows: TGTGCCAGCAGCGCCCGACAGGGCGTCCCTGGCGAGCAGTACTTC.

This clone has a handful of counts. CDR3 nucleotide sequence: TGTGCCAGCAGCTTACTAGCGGGAGCCTACGAGCAGTACTTC. It specifies CASSLLAGAYEQYF. The chain recombines TRBV7-6 with TRBJ2-7; 10 bases line up with TRBD2. The length of the CDR3 is 14 residues. CDR1 SGHVS and CDR2 FNYEAQ come from the germline V gene. Unmatched junction bases numbered 0, after V lost 2 bases and J lost 2 bases.

The chain recombines TRBV9 with TRBJ2-7; no clear D. CDR3 length: 13 residues. Trimming removed 5 bases from V and 6 bases from J, with 15 bases in between. Per the germline V gene, CDR1 is SGDLS and CDR2 is YYNGEE. Written as DNA, the CDR3 is TGTGCCAGCAGTCCGAAGAGGCTGGGCGAGCAGTACTTC. Translation gives CASSPKRLGEQYF. Full variable domain (remainder filled in from reference TRBV9 and TRBJ2-7): DSGVTQTPKHLITATGQRVTLRCSPRSGDLSVYWYQQSLDQGLQFLIQYYNGEERAKGNILERFSAQQFPDLHSELNLSSLELGDSALYFCASSPKRLGEQYFGPGTRLTVT.

The rearrangement uses TRBV11-2 and TRBJ2-7, with a possible D match to TRBD2 (5 bases). This CDR3 contains 14 residues. Germline CDR1 is SGHAT and CDR2 is FQNNGV. V shed 5 bases and J shed 2 bases, with 13 bases lying between them. Written as DNA, the CDR3 is TGTGCCAGCAGCCTAGCCCTTTTAACCTACGAGCAGTACTTC. This gives the protein CASSLALLTYEQYF.

This rearrangement joins TRBV11-2 to TRBJ1-2, with 7 bases matching TRBD1. V lost 4 bases and J lost 8; bases outside the gene matches: 4. This CDR3 region has 12 residues. In germline, CDR1 is SGHAT, CDR2 FQNNGV. The CDR3 DNA reads as TGTGCCAGCAGCTCCGGGACAGCCGGCTACACCTTC. It translates to CASSSGTAGYTF.

The chain is built from TRBV5-1 and TRBJ1-1; D not resolved. Per germline, CDR1 SGHRS and CDR2 YFSETQ. The CDR3 length is 13 residues. Trimming pared 5 bases from V and 1 base from J, leaving 9 bases between. The CDR3 spells CASSKDGNTEAFF. The CDR3 DNA follows: TGCGCCAGCAGTAAGGACGGGAACACTGAAGCTTTCTTT.

The DNA for the CDR3 is TGCGCCAGCAGCTTTCAGGGACGGCAGTACTTC. Translated, it gives CASSFQGRQYF. The chain links TRBV5-1 to TRBJ2-7; D tentatively reads TRBD1 or TRBD2 (5 bases each). CDR3 length: 11 amino acids. V was shortened by 2 bases and J by 9 bases, with 9 bases between the two germline ends. Per germline, CDR1 SGHRS and CDR2 YFSETQ.

This clone was observed a single time. The junction departs from the called germline gene at one end, perhaps through a read error. This chain joins TRBV7-9 and TRBJ2-7; 11 bases align to TRBD1. The CDR3 runs to 14 residues. Germline CDR1 and CDR2: SEHNR and FQNEAQ (reference sequence). This CDR3 is CASSPEYHRDRGKF. Here the CDR3 DNA reads TGTGCCAGCAGCCCGGAATACCACCGGGACAGGGGGAAATTC. Based on the CDR3 plus reference TRBV7-9 and TRBJ2-7, the full variable domain is DTGVSQNPRHKITKRGQNVTFRCDPISEHNRLYWYRQTLGQGPEFLTYFQNEAQLEKSRLLSDRFSAERPKGSFSTLEIQRTEQGDSAMYLCASSPEYHRDRGKFGPGTRLTVT.

The chain links TRBV5-1 to TRBJ1-3; 8 nucleotides align to TRBD1. V lost 3 bases, J lost 0 bases, and 5 bases stayed unmatched. The germline gives CDR1 SGHRS, CDR2 YFSETQ. This CDR3 is built from 16 residues. CDR3 residues: CASSSRTGSSGNTIYF. For the CDR3, the DNA is TGCGCCAGCAGCTCCCGGACAGGGAGCTCTGGAAACACCATATATTTT.

This clone was counted only a few times. J is TRBJ2-7 and V is TRBV15; TRBD2 matches 12 bases. With 4 bases clipped from V and 5 bases from J, the junction kept 6 bases outside the gene matches. Germline CDR1 and CDR2: LNHNV and YYDKDF (reference sequence). This CDR3 region has 15 residues. The DNA of the CDR3 is TGTGCCACCAGCACAGGACTAGCGGGAACCCACGAGCAGTACTTC. It specifies CATSTGLAGTHEQYF.

This clone was found once. This rearrangement joins TRBV23-1 to TRBJ1-1; unclear D gene. TRBV23-1 is an open reading frame whose function is uncertain. CDR3 length: 14 amino acids. Between the trimmed V and J ends, which lost 3 bases and 1 base, there was a span of 9 bases. The CDR3 sequence: CASSHERENTEAFF. The CDR3 DNA follows: TGCGCCAGCAGTCATGAGCGGGAGAACACTGAAGCTTTCTTT.

The V and J genes are TRBV18 and TRBJ1-2, with 8 nucleotides matching TRBD1. Trimming at V came to 4 bases and at J to 7 bases, leaving 8 bases not matched to a gene. CDR1 KGHSH and CDR2 LQKENI come from the germline V gene. CDR3 size: 14 residues. Here the CDR3 reads CASSLQTGEIGYTF. The CDR3 region has the DNA TGTGCCAGCTCACTGCAGACAGGGGAAATTGGCTACACCTTC. The variable domain in full, with the rest retrieved from reference TRBV18 and TRBJ1-2, is NAGVMQNPRHLVRRRGQEARLRCSPMKGHSHVYWYRQLPEEGLKFMVYLQKENIIDESGMPKERFSAEFPKEGPSILRIQQVVRGDSAAYFCASSLQTGEIGYTFGSGTRLTVV.

J is TRBJ2-5 and V is TRBV6-1, with 7 bases matching TRBD1. The CDR3 runs 14 residues. Germline trimming cut 5 bases from V and 5 bases from J; bases unmatched to any gene: 8. Germline CDR1 is MNHNS and CDR2 is SASEGT. CDR3 DNA sequence: TGTGCCAGCAGTTTGACAGGGAGTGGGGAGACCCAGTACTTC. Translating gives CASSLTGSGETQYF.

This rearrangement joins TRBV5-1 to TRBJ2-5, with 11 bases identical to TRBD2. The CDR3 length is 17 residues. Germline trimming cut 0 bases from V and 2 bases from J; bases unmatched to any gene: 6. The germline V gene encodes CDR1 SGHRS and CDR2 YFSETQ. CDR3 DNA: TGCGCCAGCAGCTTGGCCTTAGCGGGGGGGCCGCAAGAGACCCAGTACTTC. Protein sequence: CASSLALAGGPQETQYF. The whole variable domain, filled in from reference TRBV5-1 and TRBJ2-5, reads KAGVTQTPRYLIKTRGQQVTLSCSPISGHRSVSWYQQTPGQGLQFLFEYFSETQRNKGNFPGRFSGRQFSNSRSEMNVSTLELGDSALYLCASSLALAGGPQETQYFGPGTRLLVL.

The V gene is TRBV27, the J gene TRBJ1-2; TRBD1 matches 7 bases. Trimming removed 5 bases from V and 4 bases from J; junction bases left unmatched: 4. The CDR3 consists of 13 residues. Per germline, CDR1 MNHEY and CDR2 SMNVEV (reference sequence). The CDR3: CASSRQGSYGYTF. DNA for the CDR3: TGTGCCAGCAGTCGACAGGGTAGCTATGGCTACACCTTC.

The chain carries TRBV29-1 and TRBJ2-5; D could derive from TRBD1 or TRBD2 (7 bases each). The CDR3 runs 12 residues. The V gene's germline CDR1 is SQVTM and CDR2 ANQGSEA. Trimming shortened V by 7 bases and J by 5 bases, and 14 bases separated the two germline ends. The CDR3 DNA reads as TGCAGCGGGGGGGGACAGTTGGAGACCCAGTACTTC. This gives the protein CSGGGQLETQYF.

The V and J genes are TRBV7-9 and TRBJ2-2; 7 positions agree with TRBD2. The CDR3 length is 14 residues. Losses at the gene ends were 1 base for V and 7 bases for J; bases not matched to a gene: 3. The germline CDR1 and CDR2 sequences are SEHNR and FQNEAQ (reference sequence). The CDR3 region has the DNA TGTGCCAGCAGCTTAGGCGGCGGGGGCGGGGAGCTGTTTTTT. It is translated as CASSLGGGGGELFF.

This clone was found a few times. The gene calls are TRBV5-1 and TRBJ1-2; D is perhaps TRBD1 (6 bases). There are 13 residues in the CDR3. Trimming left V 0 bases short and J 4 bases short, with 7 bases between. CDR1 SGHRS and CDR2 YFSETQ come from the germline V gene. CDR3: CASSLADSYGYTF. The CDR3 DNA follows: TGCGCCAGCAGCTTGGCGGACAGCTATGGCTACACCTTC.

The chain links TRBV4-2 to TRBJ2-6; D ambiguous. The V and J ends lost 2 bases and 0 bases respectively, with 8 bases between them. Germline lookup yields CDR1 LGHNA and CDR2 YNFKEQ. CDR3 size: 16 residues. The CDR3 here is CASSQRALSGANVLTF. The DNA for the CDR3 is TGTGCCAGCAGCCAACGGGCTCTCTCTGGGGCCAACGTCCTGACTTTC.

This clone came up a few times. The chain uses TRBV7-9 and TRBJ1-2; possible D gene TRBD1, 5 bases. Trimming stripped 7 bases from V and 3 bases from J, with 15 bases between. The CDR3 runs to 14 residues. Germline V lookup: CDR1 SEHNR, CDR2 FQNEAQ (reference sequence). As DNA, the CDR3 is TGTGCCAGCACACAAAGGGGAAACCACTATGGCTACACCTTC. Encoded protein: CASTQRGNHYGYTF.

This chain connects TRBV27 to TRBJ1-2, with TRBD1 matching over 12 bases. J gave up 1 base and V 2 bases, and 5 bases lay outside the gene matches. The CDR3 spans 17 residues. CDR1 and CDR2 from the germline V gene are MNHEY and SMNVEV (reference sequence). The CDR3, as DNA: TGTGCCAGCAGTTTAAAGGGACAGGGGGCCTTTAACTATGGCTACACCTTC. This encodes CASSLKGQGAFNYGYTF.

This chain uses TRBV19 with TRBJ1-2, with a tentative D call TRBD1 (5 bases). V gave up 11 bases and J gave up 7 bases, with 11 bases separating them. This CDR3 spans 10 amino acids. Germline V gene data show CDR1 as LNHDA and CDR2 as SQIVND (reference sequence). CDR3 DNA: TGTGCCGTCCGGGACGTTGGCTACACCTTC. Its protein is CAVRDVGYTF.

The V call is TRBV11-2, the J call TRBJ2-7; unclear D gene. From germline, CDR1 is SGHAT and CDR2 FQNNGV. Trimming left V 0 bases short and J 3 bases short, with 12 bases between. CDR3 length: 15 residues. The CDR3 region is CASSLESGPHYEQYF. DNA for the CDR3: TGTGCCAGCAGCTTAGAATCCGGCCCCCACTACGAGCAGTACTTC.

The rearrangement uses TRBV7-9 and TRBJ1-1, with D possibly being TRBD1 (5 bases). Germline V lookup: CDR1 SEHNR, CDR2 FQNEAQ (reference sequence). There are 15 residues in the CDR3. V dropped 4 bases and J dropped 1 base, with 13 bases sitting between them. CDR3: CASSSYHGGNTEAFF. For the CDR3, the DNA is TGTGCCAGCAGCTCCTATCACGGGGGGAACACTGAAGCTTTCTTT.

The V call is TRBV4-2, the J call TRBJ1-4, with D unclear. CDR3 size: 15 residues. Looked up from germline, CDR1 is LGHNA and CDR2 is YNFKEQ. V lost 0 bases and J 4 bases, leaving 9 bases between the germline ends. CDR3 nucleotide sequence: TGTGCCAGCAGCCAAGATGAATCGGGTAATGAAAAACTGTTTTTT. Translation: CASSQDESGNEKLFF.